The rows below give T cell receptor beta chains drawn from one sample of a study of human T cells and chemical hapten exposure. TCRdb itself ran the RACE reads through MiXCR, one entry per CDR3 protein. This sample has some 82,000 distinct CDR3 sequences, with approximately 7% found just once. Sequenced here: whole blood, sampled in connection with sensitization to the hapten diphenylcyclopropenone (DPC). All receptors derive from a young woman with alopecia areata. Some clones in this sample may be carry-over from other donors' samples. CDR3s include the opening cysteine and the closing phenylalanine or tryptophan. The D gene is left open where the match is weak. Where a row states a size, it is once, few, many or the class of an expanded clone; other rows omit it.

V gene	J gene	D gene	clone size	CDR3 protein	CDR3 DNA
TRBV11-3	TRBJ2-5	TRBD2	many	CASSRYGTSGGETQYF	TGTGCCAGCAGCCGTTACGGGACTAGCGGGGGGGAGACCCAGTACTTC
TRBV6-1	TRBJ1-4	.	many	CASSEWWDEKLFF	TGTGCCAGCAGTGAATGGTGGGACGAAAAACTGTTTTTT
TRBV5-4	TRBJ1-5	.	.	CASTKDNNQPQHF	TGTGCCAGCACCAAGGACAATAATCAGCCCCAGCATTTT
TRBV29-1	TRBJ1-5	TRBD1	few	CSVGTGVQQPQHF	TGCAGCGTGGGGACAGGGGTACAACAGCCCCAGCATTTT
TRBV20-1	TRBJ2-1	TRBD2	few	CSGWDYSYNEQFF	TGCAGTGGTTGGGACTATTCCTACAATGAGCAGTTCTTC
TRBV7-9	TRBJ2-7	TRBD2	many	CASSWGGTGYEQYF	TGTGCCAGCAGCTGGGGGGGTACTGGGTACGAGCAGTACTTC
TRBV10-3	TRBJ2-3	.	medium-sized	CAIGLGGQDTQYF	TGTGCCATCGGCCTCGGGGGCCAAGATACGCAGTATTTT
TRBV12-3/TRBV12-4	TRBJ1-4	TRBD1	many	CASRSGQVYNEKLFF	TGTGCCAGCAGATCCGGACAGGTTTATAATGAAAAACTGTTTTTT
TRBV20-1	TRBJ1-6	.	few	CSAPPAGARNSPLHF	TGCAGTGCGCCGCCCGCAGGGGCCAGGAATTCACCCCTCCACTTT
TRBV5-1	TRBJ2-3	.	few	CASSFDTDTQYF	TGCGCCAGCAGCTTTGACACAGATACGCAGTATTTT